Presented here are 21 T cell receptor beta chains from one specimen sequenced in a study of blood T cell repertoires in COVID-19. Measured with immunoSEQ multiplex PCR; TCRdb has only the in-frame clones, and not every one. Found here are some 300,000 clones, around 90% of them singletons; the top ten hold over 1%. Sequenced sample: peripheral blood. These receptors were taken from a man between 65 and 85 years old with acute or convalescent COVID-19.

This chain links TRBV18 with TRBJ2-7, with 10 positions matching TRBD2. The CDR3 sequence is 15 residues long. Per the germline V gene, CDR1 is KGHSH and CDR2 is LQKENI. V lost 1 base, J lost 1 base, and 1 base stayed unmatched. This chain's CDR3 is CASSPRTSGSYEQYF. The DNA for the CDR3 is TGTGCCAGCTCACCACGGACTAGCGGTTCCTACGAGCAGTACTTC.

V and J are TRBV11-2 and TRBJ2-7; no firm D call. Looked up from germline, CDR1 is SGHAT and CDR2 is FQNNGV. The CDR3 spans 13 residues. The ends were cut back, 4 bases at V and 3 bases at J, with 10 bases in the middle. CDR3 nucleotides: TGTGCCAGCAGCTCAGGTCTTAACTACGAGCAGTACTTC. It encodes CASSSGLNYEQYF. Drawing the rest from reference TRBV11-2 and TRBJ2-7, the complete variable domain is EAGVAQSPRYKIIEKRQSVAFWCNPISGHATLYWYQQILGQGPKLLIQFQNNGVVDDSQLPKDRFSAERLKGVDSTLKIQPAKLEDSAVYLCASSSGLNYEQYFGPGTRLTVT.

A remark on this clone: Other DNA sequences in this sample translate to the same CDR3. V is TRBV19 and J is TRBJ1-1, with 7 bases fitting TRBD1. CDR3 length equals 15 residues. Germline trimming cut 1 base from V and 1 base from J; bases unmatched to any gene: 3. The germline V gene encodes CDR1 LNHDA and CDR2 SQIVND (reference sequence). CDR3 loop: CASSIGGTANTEAFF. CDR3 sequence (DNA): TGTGCCAGTAGTATAGGGGGGACAGCGAACACTGAAGCTTTCTTT.

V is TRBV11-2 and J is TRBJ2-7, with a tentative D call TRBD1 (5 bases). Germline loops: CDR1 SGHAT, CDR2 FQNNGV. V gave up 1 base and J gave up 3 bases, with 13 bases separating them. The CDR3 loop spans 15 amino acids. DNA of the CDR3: TGTGCCAGCAGCTTAGTGGGCAGGGCCCACTACGAGCAGTACTTC. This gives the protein CASSLVGRAHYEQYF. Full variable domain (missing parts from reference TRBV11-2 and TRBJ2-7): EAGVAQSPRYKIIEKRQSVAFWCNPISGHATLYWYQQILGQGPKLLIQFQNNGVVDDSQLPKDRFSAERLKGVDSTLKIQPAKLEDSAVYLCASSLVGRAHYEQYFGPGTRLTVT.

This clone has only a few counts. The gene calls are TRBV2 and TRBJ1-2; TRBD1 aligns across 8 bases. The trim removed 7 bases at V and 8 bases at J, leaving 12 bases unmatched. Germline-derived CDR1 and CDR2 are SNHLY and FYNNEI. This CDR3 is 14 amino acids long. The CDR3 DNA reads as TGTGCCAGCATCGAATTTCAGGGGGCCCGAGGCTACACCTTC. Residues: CASIEFQGARGYTF.

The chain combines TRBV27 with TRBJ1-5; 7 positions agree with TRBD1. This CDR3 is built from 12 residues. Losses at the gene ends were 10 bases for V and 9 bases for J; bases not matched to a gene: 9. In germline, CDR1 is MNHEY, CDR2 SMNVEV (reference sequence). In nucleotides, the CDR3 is TGTGCCACCTCCGGGGCAGGGGGGCCCCAGCATTTT. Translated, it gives CATSGAGGPQHF.

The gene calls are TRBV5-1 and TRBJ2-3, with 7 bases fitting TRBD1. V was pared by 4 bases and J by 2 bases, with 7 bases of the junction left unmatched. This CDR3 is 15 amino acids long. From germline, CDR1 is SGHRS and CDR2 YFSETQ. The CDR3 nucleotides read TGCGCCAGCAGCCCCACAGGGGCCCTCACAGATACGCAGTATTTT. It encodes CASSPTGALTDTQYF.

This CDR3 is CASSFSGGLQDEQFF. The CDR3 DNA is TGTGCCAGCAGCTTCAGCGGGGGGCTTCAGGATGAGCAGTTCTTC. The rearrangement joins TRBV7-9 to TRBJ2-1; TRBD2 aligns across 9 bases. The CDR3 extends over 15 amino acids. With V trimmed by 3 bases and J by 8 bases, 8 bases remained unmatched. Germline V CDR1 and CDR2: SEHNR, FQNEAQ (reference sequence).

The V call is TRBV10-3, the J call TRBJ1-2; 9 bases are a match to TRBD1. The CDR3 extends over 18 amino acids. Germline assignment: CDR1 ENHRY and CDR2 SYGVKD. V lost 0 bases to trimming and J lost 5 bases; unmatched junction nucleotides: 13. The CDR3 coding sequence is TGTGCCATCAGTGAGTCTGGAGGACAGGGGAGTATAAAGTATGGCTACACCTTC. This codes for CAISESGGQGSIKYGYTF.

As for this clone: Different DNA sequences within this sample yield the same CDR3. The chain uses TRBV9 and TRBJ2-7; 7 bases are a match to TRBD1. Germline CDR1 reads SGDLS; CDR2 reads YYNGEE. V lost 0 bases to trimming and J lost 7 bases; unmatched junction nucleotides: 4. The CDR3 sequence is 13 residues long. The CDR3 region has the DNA TGTGCCAGCAGCGTAGGACAGGGTGGAGAGCAGTACTTC. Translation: CASSVGQGGEQYF.

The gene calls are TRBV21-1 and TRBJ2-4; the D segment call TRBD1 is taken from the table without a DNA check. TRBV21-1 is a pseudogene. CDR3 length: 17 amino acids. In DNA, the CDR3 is TGTGCCAGCAGCAATACGGACAGCTTGAAGGCCAAAAACATTCAGTACTTC. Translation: CASSNTDSLKAKNIQYF.

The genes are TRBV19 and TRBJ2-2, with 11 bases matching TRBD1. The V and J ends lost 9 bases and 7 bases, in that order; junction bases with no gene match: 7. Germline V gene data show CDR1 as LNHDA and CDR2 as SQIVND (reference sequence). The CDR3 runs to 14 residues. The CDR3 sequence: CASTGQGAIGELFF. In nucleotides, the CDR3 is TGTGCCAGCACCGGACAGGGGGCGATCGGGGAGCTGTTTTTT.

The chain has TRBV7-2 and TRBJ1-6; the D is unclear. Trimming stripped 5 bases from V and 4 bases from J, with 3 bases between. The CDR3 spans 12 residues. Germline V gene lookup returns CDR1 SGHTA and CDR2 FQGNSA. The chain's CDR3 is CASSRYNSPLHF. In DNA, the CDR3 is TGTGCCAGCAGCCGGTATAATTCACCCCTCCACTTT.

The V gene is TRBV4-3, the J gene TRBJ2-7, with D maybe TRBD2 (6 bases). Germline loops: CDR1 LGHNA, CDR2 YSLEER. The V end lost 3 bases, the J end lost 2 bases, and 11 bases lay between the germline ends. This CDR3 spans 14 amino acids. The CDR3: CASSHGTDTYEQYF. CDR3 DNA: TGCGCCAGCAGCCACGGGACTGATACCTACGAGCAGTACTTC.

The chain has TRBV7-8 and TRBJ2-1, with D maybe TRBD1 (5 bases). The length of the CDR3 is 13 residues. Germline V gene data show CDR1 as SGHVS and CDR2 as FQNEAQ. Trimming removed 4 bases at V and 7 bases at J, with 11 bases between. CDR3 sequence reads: CASSYVGRNEQFF. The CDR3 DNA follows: TGTGCCAGCAGCTACGTGGGGCGGAATGAGCAGTTCTTC.

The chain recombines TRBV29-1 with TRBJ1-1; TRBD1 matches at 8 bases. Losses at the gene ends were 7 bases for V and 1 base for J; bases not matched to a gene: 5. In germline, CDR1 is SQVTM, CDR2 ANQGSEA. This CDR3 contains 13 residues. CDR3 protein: CSAAQGGNTEAFF. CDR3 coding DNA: TGCAGCGCCGCACAGGGGGGGAACACTGAAGCTTTCTTT.

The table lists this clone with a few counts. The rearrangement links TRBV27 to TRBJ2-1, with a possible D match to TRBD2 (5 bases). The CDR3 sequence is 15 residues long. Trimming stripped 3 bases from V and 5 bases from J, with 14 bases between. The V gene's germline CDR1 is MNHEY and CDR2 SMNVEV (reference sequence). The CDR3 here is CASSFGPPGNNEQFF. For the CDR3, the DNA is TGTGCCAGCAGTTTCGGGCCACCCGGGAACAATGAGCAGTTCTTC.

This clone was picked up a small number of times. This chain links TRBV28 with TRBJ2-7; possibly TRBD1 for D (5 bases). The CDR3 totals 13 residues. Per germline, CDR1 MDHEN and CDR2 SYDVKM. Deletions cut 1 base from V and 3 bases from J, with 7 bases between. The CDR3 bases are TGTGCCAGCAGTTTATTGGGGCACTACGAGCAGTACTTC. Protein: CASSLLGHYEQYF.

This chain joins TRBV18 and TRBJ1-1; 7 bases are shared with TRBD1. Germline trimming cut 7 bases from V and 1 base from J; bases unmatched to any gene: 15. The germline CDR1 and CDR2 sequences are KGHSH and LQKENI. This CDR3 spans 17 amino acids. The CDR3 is CASYNRDQDRRNTEAFF. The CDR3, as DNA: TGTGCCAGCTACAACAGAGACCAGGACAGGCGGAACACTGAAGCTTTCTTT.

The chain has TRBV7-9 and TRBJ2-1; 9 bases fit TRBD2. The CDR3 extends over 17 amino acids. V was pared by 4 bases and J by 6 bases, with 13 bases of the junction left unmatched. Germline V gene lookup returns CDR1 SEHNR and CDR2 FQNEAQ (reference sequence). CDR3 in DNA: TGTGCCAGCAGCTGGGGATTTGAGCGGGGGGCGGGCAATGAGCAGTTCTTC. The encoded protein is CASSWGFERGAGNEQFF.

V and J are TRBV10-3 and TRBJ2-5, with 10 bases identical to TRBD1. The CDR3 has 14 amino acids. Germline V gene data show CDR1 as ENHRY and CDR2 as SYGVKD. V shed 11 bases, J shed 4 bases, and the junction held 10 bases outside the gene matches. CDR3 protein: CAVTGTGERETQYF. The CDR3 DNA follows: TGTGCCGTAACCGGGACAGGGGAACGAGAGACCCAGTACTTC.